Presented here are 11 T cell receptor beta chains from one specimen sequenced in a study of blood T cell repertoires in COVID-19. Data came from immunoSEQ multiplex PCR; TCRdb stores just in-frame clones and leaves some out. The top ten hold 8% of the sample, which has tens of thousands of clones, more than 80% seen once. Sequencing was carried out using peripheral blood. These receptors were collected from a human donor in a cohort sampled during active COVID-19.

This clone was seen once. The chain couples TRBV19 to TRBJ2-7, with a tentative D call TRBD2 (6 bases). V was clipped by 3 bases and J by 3 bases, with 9 bases between them. The germline CDR1 and CDR2 sequences are LNHDA and SQIVND (reference sequence). The CDR3 has 13 residues. The CDR3 region is CASSMGRDYEQYF. The CDR3 nucleotides are TGTGCCAGTAGTATGGGGCGGGACTACGAGCAGTACTTC.

J is TRBJ1-1 and V is TRBV29-1; 9 bases agree with TRBD1. Germline-derived CDR1 and CDR2 are SQVTM and ANQGSEA. J was trimmed by 6 bases and V by 4 bases; bases with no gene match: 9. The CDR3 is 14 amino acids. In DNA, the CDR3 is TGCAGCGTTGTTACAGGGGGCGCGGGCGCTGAAGCTTTCTTT. As protein: CSVVTGGAGAEAFF.

The CDR3: CASSRRQGPETQYF. The DNA of the CDR3 is TGTGCCAGCAGCCGGAGACAGGGACCGGAGACCCAGTACTTC. This sequence joins TRBV5-8 and TRBJ2-5; 7 bases line up with TRBD1. V gave up 4 bases and J gave up 5 bases; unmatched junction bases: 8. The CDR3 runs to 14 residues. Germline loops: CDR1 SGHTS, CDR2 YDEGEE.

The chain carries TRBV24-1 and TRBJ2-5; a possible D gene is TRBD1 (6 bases). This CDR3 is 13 amino acids long. V dropped 10 bases and J dropped 6 bases, with 17 bases sitting between them. CDR1 KGHDR and CDR2 SFDVKD come from the germline V gene. The CDR3 DNA reads as TGTGCCACTTCCGGGACATCGGGGCAGACCCAGTACTTC. It yields the protein CATSGTSGQTQYF.

Here the CDR3 reads CASSEGTGGQYF. The DNA for the CDR3 is TGTGCCAGCAGTGAAGGCACGGGGGGGCAGTACTTC. The V gene is TRBV6-1, the J gene TRBJ2-7; 7 bases fit TRBD2. This CDR3 spans 12 amino acids. The V segment lost 1 base and the J segment 9 bases; nucleotides outside the gene matches: 3. From germline, CDR1 is MNHNS and CDR2 SASEGT.

The rearrangement uses TRBV30 and TRBJ1-3, with D hard to call. This CDR3 contains 13 residues. Germline V gene sequence: CDR1 GTSNPN, CDR2 SVGIG (reference sequence). Trimming shortened V by 5 bases and J by 2 bases, and 10 bases separated the two germline ends. CDR3 amino acids: CAWGRGAGNTIYF. DNA of the CDR3: TGTGCCTGGGGGAGAGGAGCTGGAAACACCATATATTTT.

The rearrangement uses TRBV30 and TRBJ1-1; 8 positions agree with TRBD1. The CDR3 has 14 residues. Unmatched junction bases numbered 6, after V lost 2 bases and J lost 4 bases. Germline CDR1 reads GTSNPN; CDR2 reads SVGIG (reference sequence). CDR3 bases: TGTGCCTGGAGTTCCCAGGGGGCACGCACTGAAGCTTTCTTT. Its protein product is CAWSSQGARTEAFF.

This chain uses TRBV3-1 (or the pseudogene TRBV3-2) with TRBJ2-5; 11 nucleotides agree with TRBD1. This CDR3 is 17 amino acids long. The germline V gene has CDR1 LGHDT and CDR2 YNNKEL (reference sequence). V lost 1 base to trimming and J lost 5 bases; unmatched junction nucleotides: 9. CDR3 DNA: TGTGCCAGCAGCCAAGCTCGCCCGGACAGGGGGCTGGAGACCCAGTACTTC. Translation gives CASSQARPDRGLETQYF.

This chain connects TRBV6-2 or TRBV6-3 to TRBJ2-6; no reliable D call. Trimming shortened V by 7 bases and J by 2 bases, and 15 bases separated the two germline ends. The germline CDR1 and CDR2 sequences are MNHEY and SVGEGT. The CDR3 is 16 amino acids. The CDR3 protein is CASTPPRGTGANVLTF. The CDR3 coding sequence is TGTGCCAGCACCCCCCCACGCGGCACTGGGGCCAACGTCCTGACTTTC.

This chain uses TRBV27 with TRBJ2-4, with 9 positions matching TRBD1. Germline loops: CDR1 MNHEY, CDR2 SMNVEV (reference sequence). V shed 5 bases and J 1 base; nucleotides not matched to a gene: 6. The CDR3 spans 16 residues. The CDR3 protein is CASSLGQGLAKNIQYF. CDR3 nucleotide sequence: TGTGCCAGCAGTCTGGGACAGGGTCTGGCCAAAAACATTCAGTACTTC.

V is TRBV2 and J is TRBJ2-6; TRBD1 matches at 9 bases. V dropped 4 bases and J dropped 2; count of bases not matched to a gene: 6. This CDR3 has 17 residues. CDR1 is SNHLY and CDR2 is FYNNEI in the germline V gene. The CDR3 region has the DNA TGTGCCAGCAGTGCTGGACAGGGGATCCCTGGGGCCAACGTCCTGACTTTC. It yields the protein CASSAGQGIPGANVLTF.